Here is one T cell receptor (beta chain) with its context. Its antigen remains undetermined. No qualities accompany the bases; no much larger clone lies one base away. The trial excluded patients who had a history of autoimmune disease or who were on systemic immunosuppression. Peripheral blood for TCR sequencing was drawn from every dose cohort at baseline, at cycle 4 day 1 and at cycle 7 day 1. Samples came from an open-label, multicenter, first-in-human phase I dose-escalation trial of ivuxolimab. Adults with locally advanced or metastatic head and neck squamous cell, hepatocellular, melanoma or renal cell carcinoma were enrolled in the trial. Before TCR sequencing, CD4+ and CD8+ T cells were separately sorted from peripheral blood. For sequencing of the TCRbeta CDR3 region, genomic DNA was extracted from the sorted cells. The immunoSEQ Assay was used to sequence the TCRbeta CDR3 regions. The source is immuneACCESS, and TCRdb retained only in-frame sequences with V and J called. Part of the clones is not carried over; for the studies checked, unresolved V genes explain less than half of this, and the remainder is unexplained. The table for this sample lists tens of thousands of clones; about 90% of them were counted only once. 1.5% to 2% of the sample is held by the ten biggest clonotypes.

V lost 0 bases and J lost 2 bases, and the count of bases not matched to a germline gene is 3. The CDR3 goes from the cysteine to the phenylalanine over 16 residues. Of all the DNA, just the CDR3 is kept, 48 bases in frame from base 1. CDR1 and CDR2, looked up from the germline V gene, are MNHEY and SVGAGI. These data belong to a study of OX40 agonist ivuxolimab in advanced cancers. Broadly, across the study: Ivuxolimab was an agonistic, fully human IgG2 monoclonal antibody directed against OX40 (CD134), a costimulatory receptor. Peripheral TCRbeta sequencing aimed to test whether ivuxolimab altered TCR sequence diversity and caused clonal T-cell expansion. A male proportion of around 83% and a mean age of around 60 years, ranging from roughly 23 to 85, were recorded for the dose-escalation cohort. Of the approximately 50 dose-escalation patients, hepatocellular carcinoma was present in some 19, melanoma in some 15, renal cell carcinoma in 9 and head and neck cancer in 9. Partial responses occurred in three dose-escalation patients: two with cutaneous melanoma and one with hepatocellular carcinoma. The paper reports the monotherapy dose-escalation portion (N of about 54 patients) of the phase I ivuxolimab trial. Prior anti-PD-1, anti-PD-L1 or anti-CTLA-4 therapy was permitted, and roughly two fifths of dose-escalation patients had received checkpoint inhibitors. Intravenous ivuxolimab was administered to patients every 2 weeks at six dose levels: 0.01, 0.1, 0.3, 1.5, 3 and 10 mg/kg.

Results the study describes overall, beyond this receptor: After ivuxolimab, expanded clones were on average more numerous among CD8+ T cells than among CD4+ T cells. Low levels of normalized T-cell clonal expansion were also seen in some patients who did not respond. At doses of 0.1 to 3.0 mg/kg, clonal expansion of both CD4+ and CD8+ blood T cells was observed from baseline to week 6. Which antigens the clonally expanded peripheral T cells were specific for was not determined. In the 0.1-3.0 mg/kg groups, partial responders had among the lowest normalized peripheral clonal expansion, particularly in CD8+ T cells.

Recombination connected TRBV6-5 to TRBJ2-2; 7 bases in between match TRBD2. The origin of this receptor is an adult with an advanced solid tumor such as melanoma, head and neck, liver or kidney cancer. Source: CD4+ or CD8+ T cells sorted from blood, taken in a trial of the OX40 agonist ivuxolimab. The nucleotide sequence reads as follows: TGTGCCAGCAGTTACTCCTCTAGCGGCAACACCGGGGAGCTGTTTTTT. Its translation is CASSYSSSGNTGELFF.